This T cell receptor (beta chain) was captured in a study of shared clonotypes between healthy human individuals. Whole-study context: Those who served as donors were a couple of women and three men between the ages of 18 and 49.

The length of the CDR3 is 15 residues. The V end was cut by 5 bases, the J end by 5 bases, with 15 bases between. The germline V gene encodes CDR1 PRHDT and CDR2 FYEKMQ (reference sequence). Naive CD8 cells were CD45RO-negative, positively selected for CCR7, excluding terminally differentiated effector memory CD45RA+ cells. Template for every sorted-subset replicate PCR totaled around 200 ng DNA, tens of thousands of T cell genomes. Here immunoSEQ multiplex PCR was the method, and the copy in TCRdb shows in-frame clones only, minus some. The sample yields about 1,900,000 clones, over 85% seen once. This rearrangement joins TRBV13 to TRBJ2-2; D may be TRBD1 or TRBD2 (5 bases each). The source material was naive CD8+ T cells sorted from blood. This clonotype was sampled from a man between 18 and 29 years old in good health. The CDR3 is CASSPGTARTGELFF. In nucleotides, the CDR3 is TGTGCCAGCAGCCCAGGGACCGCAAGGACCGGGGAGCTGTTTTTT. Complete variable domain (other parts from reference TRBV13 and TRBJ2-2): AAGVIQSPRHLIKEKRETATLKCYPIPRHDTVYWYQQGPGQDPQFLISFYEKMQSDKGSIPDRFSAQQFSDYHSELNMSSLELGDSALYFCASSPGTARTGELFFGEGSRLTVL.